This section outlines one T cell receptor (beta chain) sequence together with its context. As yet, its antigen is unknown. These data come from a study of blood T cells in healthy people across ages. Germline lookup yields CDR1 MGHRA and CDR2 YSYEKL. This CDR3 spans 14 amino acids. The V end was cut by 4 bases, the J end by 1 base, with 10 bases between. Study results and caveats: Leaving the PBMCs unsorted stopped any conclusive comparison of naive versus antigen-experienced cells. The donors' CMV status was not determined, possibly confounding changes in expanded clonotypes.

Researchers collected about 10 milliliters of peripheral blood from every single donor. Primers used in a second PCR of roughly 6 to 12 cycles were a sample-barcoded 5' primer and a J-beta primer mix. TCRdb recomputed calls from the 5' RACE reads with MiXCR, one row per CDR3 protein. This repertoire shows some 900,000 distinct CDR3 sequences, around 48% found once; its top ten account for 13%. Sequenced sample: blood. The J gene is TRBJ1-1, the V gene TRBV4-1, with unresolved D. This receptor was taken from a man aged 30 to 45 in good health. The CDR3: CASSPRVENTEAFF. CDR3 DNA sequence: TGCGCCAGCAGCCCCCGGGTGGAGAACACTGAAGCTTTCTTT.